This TCR beta chain was recorded in a study of blood T cell repertoires in COVID-19. The CDR3 extends over 16 amino acids. Germline CDR1 reads SGHDT; CDR2 reads YYEEEE. With V trimmed by 2 bases and J by 6 bases, 7 bases remained unmatched. TCRdb's table, derived via immunoSEQ multiplex PCR, lists solely in-frame clones and lacks some. Of roughly 250,000 clones detected, about 91% appear once; the ten largest clones hold 2% to 3%. The clonotype comes from a young adult with COVID-19, enrolled during active disease. The chain recombines TRBV5-6 with TRBJ2-3, with TRBD1 matching over 12 bases. The material sequenced was peripheral blood. The CDR3 sequence: CASSFSPGQGADTQYF. The CDR3 DNA is TGTGCCAGCAGCTTCTCGCCGGGACAGGGGGCTGATACGCAGTATTTT.